The sequence of this T cell receptor (beta chain) was determined in a study of T cell responses to AZD1222 COVID-19 vaccine (dated by TCRdb to about 2021). Background for the entire study: Because spike-specific TCR depth and breadth did not differ between the two schedules, AZD1222 recipients who got a second dose at roughly 4 weeks were pooled with those who got a second dose at roughly 12 weeks. A total of under 250 trial participants underwent TCR sequencing, of whom nearly 210 had received two doses of AZD1222 and around 25 had received two doses of the MenACWY control vaccine. Trial participants were enrolled by age into 18-55, 56-69 and 70-plus year subgroups, with about 150, 28 and 57 TCR-sequenced participants respectively. The investigation overall reported the following: Because no day 14 peak-response samples were available, the repertoires could be characterized only after the peak T cell response. Participants were mostly white British and included more females than males, and it was suggested by the authors that clonal diversity may have been underestimated. The 56-69-year group was small, and its depth increase did not reach significance, likely because of low power. The whole spike protein was spanned by vaccine-associated CD4 TCRs, and dominant responses were seen in regions 160-218 and 743-854. Conclusions about previously exposed vaccinees are limited, since just five or six AZD1222 recipients were seropositive for SARS-CoV-2 at baseline. After two AZD1222 doses, both the breadth and the depth of spike-specific TCRs were significantly higher than at day 0 and than in MenACWY recipients. Nearly half of unique spike-specific TCRs reportedly recognized epitopes outside regions mutated in the B.1.351 and B.1.1.7 variants.

About this clone itself: Its antigen remains undetermined. The record has no base qualities; no much larger clone is one base away.

This specimen's time point label, per the study, means: baseline before first vaccination. Vaccinee samples were obtained from the UK trials COV001 and COV002, which included a single-blind randomized controlled phase 2/3 trial of AZD1222 (ChAdOx1 nCoV-19) in healthy adults. For TCRbeta chain sequencing, PBMC samples were collected from trial participants at day 0 and at day 28 after the second dose. The CDR3 regions of human TCRbeta chains were subjected to immunosequencing. The authors' pipeline ran thus. Repertoire TCRs were checked for matches against a reference library of SARS-CoV-2-specific TCRs that had been generated using the MIRA antigen-specificity platform. Breadth was defined as the fraction of unique TCRs that were SARS-CoV-2-associated, and depth was defined as the fraction of total T cells that were SARS-CoV-2-associated. Each spike-specific TCR was assigned to its reactive spike region and to a CD4 or CD8 class using the MIRA data. Log10-transformed breadth and depth values were compared by one-way ANOVA with Sidak's multiple comparisons tests. The table was pulled from immuneACCESS by TCRdb, which kept in-frame rearrangements only. Such tables lose some clones; where checked, under half of the loss comes from unresolved V genes, and the rest has no known cause. The D gene and trimming were derived from the DNA, and the V and J assignments and clone size from that table. This sample comprises roughly 77,000 clones, approximately 91% of them detected only once. The leading ten clones occupy roughly 4.8% of the sample.

CDR1 and CDR2, per the germline V gene, are SGHRS and YFSETQ. V lost 0 bases and J lost 4 bases; the stretch between them is 10 bases long. The CDR3, cysteine through phenylalanine, is 15 amino acids long. Of all the DNA, just the CDR3 is kept, 45 bases in frame from base 1. Specimen: peripheral blood, collected on day 0 of AZD1222 vaccination. Rearrangement joined TRBV5-1 to TRBJ2-2, and perhaps TRBD2 as D gene, on 7 matching bases. The receptor comes from an adult in good health. The DNA is as follows: TGCGCCAGCAGCTTGGACAGGGAGGGCACCGGGGAGCTGTTTTTT. Its coded protein is CASSLDREGTGELFF.